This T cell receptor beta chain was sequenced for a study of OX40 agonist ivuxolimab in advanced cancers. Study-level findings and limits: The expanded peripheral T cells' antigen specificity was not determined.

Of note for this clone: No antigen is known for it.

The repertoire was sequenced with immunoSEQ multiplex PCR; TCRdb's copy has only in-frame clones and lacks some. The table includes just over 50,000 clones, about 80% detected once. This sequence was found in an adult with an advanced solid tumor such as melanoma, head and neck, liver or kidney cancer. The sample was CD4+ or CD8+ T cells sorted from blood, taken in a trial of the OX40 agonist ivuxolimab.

The CDR3: CASSEGLGLYEQYF. The CDR3 DNA sequence: TGCGCCAGCAGTGAGGGACTAGGGCTCTACGAGCAGTACTTC. This chain uses TRBV10-2 with TRBJ2-7, with TRBD2 matching 7 bases. The J segment lost 3 bases and the V segment lost 2 bases, leaving 4 bases of the junction unmatched. Germline CDR1 and CDR2: WSHSY and SAAADI. This CDR3 has 14 residues.